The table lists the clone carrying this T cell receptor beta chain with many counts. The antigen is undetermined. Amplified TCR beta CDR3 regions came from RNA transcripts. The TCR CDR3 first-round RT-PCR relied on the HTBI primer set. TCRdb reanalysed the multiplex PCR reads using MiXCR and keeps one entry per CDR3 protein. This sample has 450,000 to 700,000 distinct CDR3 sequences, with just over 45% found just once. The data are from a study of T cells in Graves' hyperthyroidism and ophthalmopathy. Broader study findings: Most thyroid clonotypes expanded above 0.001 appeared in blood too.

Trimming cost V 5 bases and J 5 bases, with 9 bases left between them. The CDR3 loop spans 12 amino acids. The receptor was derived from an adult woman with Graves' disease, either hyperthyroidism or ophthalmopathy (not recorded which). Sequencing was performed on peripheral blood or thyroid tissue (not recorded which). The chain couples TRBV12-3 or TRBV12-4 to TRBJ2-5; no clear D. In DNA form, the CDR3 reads TGTGCCAGCAGTGTAGGGTTGGAGACCCAGTACTTC. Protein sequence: CASSVGLETQYF.